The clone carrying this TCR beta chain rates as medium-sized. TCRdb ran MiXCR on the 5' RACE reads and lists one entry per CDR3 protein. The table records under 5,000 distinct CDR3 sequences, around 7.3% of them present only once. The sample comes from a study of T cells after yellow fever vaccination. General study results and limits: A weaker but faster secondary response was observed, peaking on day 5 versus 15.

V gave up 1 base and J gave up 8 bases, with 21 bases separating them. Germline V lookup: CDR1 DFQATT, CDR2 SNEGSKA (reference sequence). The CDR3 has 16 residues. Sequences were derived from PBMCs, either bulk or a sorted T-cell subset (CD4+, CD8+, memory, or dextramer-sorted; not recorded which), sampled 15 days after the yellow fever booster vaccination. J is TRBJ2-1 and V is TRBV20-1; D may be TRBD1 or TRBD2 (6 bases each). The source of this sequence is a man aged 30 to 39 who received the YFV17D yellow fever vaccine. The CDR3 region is CSARGRPSRGVDEQFF. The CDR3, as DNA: TGCAGTGCTAGAGGAAGGCCCTCAAGGGGGGTGGATGAGCAGTTCTTC.